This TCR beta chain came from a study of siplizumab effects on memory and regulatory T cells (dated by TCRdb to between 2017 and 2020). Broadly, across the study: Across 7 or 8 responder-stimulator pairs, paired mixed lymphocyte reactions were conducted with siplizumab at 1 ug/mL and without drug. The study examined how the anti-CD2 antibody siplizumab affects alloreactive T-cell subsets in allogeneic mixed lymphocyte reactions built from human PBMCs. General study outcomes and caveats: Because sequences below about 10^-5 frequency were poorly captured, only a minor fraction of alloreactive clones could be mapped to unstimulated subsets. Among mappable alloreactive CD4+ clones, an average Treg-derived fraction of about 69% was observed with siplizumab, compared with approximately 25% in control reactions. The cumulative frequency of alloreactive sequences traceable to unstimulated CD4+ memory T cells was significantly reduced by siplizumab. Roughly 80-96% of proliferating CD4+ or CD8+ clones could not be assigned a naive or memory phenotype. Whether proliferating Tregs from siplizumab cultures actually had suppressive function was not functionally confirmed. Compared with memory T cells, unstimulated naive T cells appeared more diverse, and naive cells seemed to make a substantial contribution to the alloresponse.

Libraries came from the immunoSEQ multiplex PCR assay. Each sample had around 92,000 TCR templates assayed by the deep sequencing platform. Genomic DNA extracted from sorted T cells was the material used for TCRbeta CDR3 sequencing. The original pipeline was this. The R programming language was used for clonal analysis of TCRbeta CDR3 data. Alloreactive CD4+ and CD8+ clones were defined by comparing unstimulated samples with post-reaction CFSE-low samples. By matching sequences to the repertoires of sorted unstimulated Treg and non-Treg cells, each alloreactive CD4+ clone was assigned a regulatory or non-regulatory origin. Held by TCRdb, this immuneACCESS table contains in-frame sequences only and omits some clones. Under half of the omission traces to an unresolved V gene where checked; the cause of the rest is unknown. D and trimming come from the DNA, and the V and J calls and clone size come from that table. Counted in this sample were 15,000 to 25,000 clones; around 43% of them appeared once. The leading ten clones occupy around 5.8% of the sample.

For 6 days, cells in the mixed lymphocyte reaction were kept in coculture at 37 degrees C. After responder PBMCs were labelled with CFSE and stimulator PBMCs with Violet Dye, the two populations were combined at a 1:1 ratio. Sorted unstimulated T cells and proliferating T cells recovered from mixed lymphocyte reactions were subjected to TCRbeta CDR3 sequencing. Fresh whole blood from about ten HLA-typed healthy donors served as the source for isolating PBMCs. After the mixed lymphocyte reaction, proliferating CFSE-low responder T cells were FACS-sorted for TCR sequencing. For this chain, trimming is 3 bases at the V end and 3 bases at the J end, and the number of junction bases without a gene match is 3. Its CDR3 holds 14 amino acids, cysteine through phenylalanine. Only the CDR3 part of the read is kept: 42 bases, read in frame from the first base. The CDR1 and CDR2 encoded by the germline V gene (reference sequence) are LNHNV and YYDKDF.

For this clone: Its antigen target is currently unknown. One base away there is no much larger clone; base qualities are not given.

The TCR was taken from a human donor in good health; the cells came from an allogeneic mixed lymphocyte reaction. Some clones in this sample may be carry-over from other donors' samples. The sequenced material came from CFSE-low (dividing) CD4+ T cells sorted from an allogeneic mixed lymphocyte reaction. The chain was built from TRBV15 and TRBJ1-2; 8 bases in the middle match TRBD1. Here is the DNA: TGTGCCACCAGCAGGGACAGGGTGTACTATGGCTACACCTTC. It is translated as CATSRDRVYYGYTF. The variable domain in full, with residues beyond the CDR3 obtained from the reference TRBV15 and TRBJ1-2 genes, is DAMVIQNPRYQVTQFGKPVTLSCSQTLNHNVMYWYQQKSSQAPKLLFHYYDKDFNNEADTPDNFQSRRPNTSFCFLDIRSPGLGDTAMYLCATSRDRVYYGYTFGSGTRLTVV.